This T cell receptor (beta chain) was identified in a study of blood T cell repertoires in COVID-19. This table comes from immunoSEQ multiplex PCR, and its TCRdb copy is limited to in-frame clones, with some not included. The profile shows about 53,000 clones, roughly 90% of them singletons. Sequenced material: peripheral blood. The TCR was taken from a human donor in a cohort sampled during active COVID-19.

The CDR3 protein is CASSLWAGGNYGYGYTF. DNA of the CDR3: TGTGCCAGCAGCTTATGGGCAGGGGGAAACTACGGCTATGGCTACACCTTC. This chain connects TRBV7-2 to TRBJ1-2, with 7 positions matching TRBD1. V lost 2 bases to trimming and J lost 4 bases; unmatched junction nucleotides: 13. The CDR3 covers 17 residues. Germline CDR1 and CDR2: SGHTA and FQGNSA. Drawing the rest from reference TRBV7-2 and TRBJ1-2, the complete variable domain is GAGVSQSPSNKVTEKGKDVELRCDPISGHTALYWYRQSLGQGLEFLIYFQGNSAPDKSGLPSDRFSAERTGGSVSTLTIQRTQQEDSAVYLCASSLWAGGNYGYGYTFGSGTRLTVV.